Listed below are T cell receptor beta chains from one sample, sequenced in a study of CD8 T cells in ankylosing spondylitis. TCRdb reprocessed the 5' RACE reads via MiXCR and lists one record per CDR3 protein. The sample has over 60,000 distinct CDR3 sequences, roughly 5% seen once. Sample: blood, either unsorted or a sorted T cell fraction (not recorded which). The receptors originated from a male donor with ankylosing spondylitis or in good health (not recorded which). CDR3s include the opening cysteine and the closing phenylalanine or tryptophan. D genes are given only for firm matches. The size of a clone is reported for some rows only, either as once, few or many, or as a class for expanded clones.

>TRBD2|TRBV20-1|TRBJ2-5|many
TGCAGTGCTAGCGGACTAGCGGGGAGGGAAGAGACCCAGTACTTC
CSASGLAGREETQYF
>TRBD2|TRBV10-3|TRBJ2-7|many
TGTGCCATCAGGAGGACTAGCGGGGGTCGCGAGCAGTACTTC
CAIRRTSGGREQYF
>TRBD2|TRBV7-3|TRBJ2-1|many
TGTGCCAGCAGCCTCCATAGCGGGGGGGACAATGAGCAGTTCTTC
CASSLHSGGDNEQFF
>-|TRBV3-1|TRBJ1-6|many
TGTGCCAGCAGCCAAGCCGACAGCTCCTATAATTCACCCCTCCACTTT
CASSQADSSYNSPLHF
>-|TRBV9|TRBJ2-1|many
TGTGCCAGCAGCACAAGACCTTATGACTCCTACAATGAGCAGTTCTTC
CASSTRPYDSYNEQFF
>-|TRBV7-2|TRBJ2-3|many
TGTGCCAGCACCCCGAGGAACACAGATACGCAGTATTTT
CASTPRNTDTQYF
>-|TRBV3-1|TRBJ2-3|many
TGTGCCAGCAGCCAAGAACAGTCGGCTTCGGGCGATACGCAGTATTTT
CASSQEQSASGDTQYF
>-|TRBV7-2|TRBJ1-1|-
TGTGCCAGCAGCTTAGCGACGGGGAACACTGAAGCTTTCTTT
CASSLATGNTEAFF
>-|TRBV20-1|TRBJ1-5|many
TGCAGTGCTCCGGGGGAGAGTAGCAATCAGCCCCAGCATTTT
CSAPGESSNQPQHF
>TRBD1|TRBV7-4|TRBJ2-1|many
TGTGAGACAGGGACGTCCGATGAGCAGTTCTTC
CETGTSDEQFF
>-|TRBV5-6|TRBJ2-2|many
TGTGCCACATCGGACCAGGGCCCGGGGGAGCTGTTTTTT
CATSDQGPGELFF
>TRBD1|TRBV9|TRBJ1-5|many
TGTGCCAGCAGCGCGGGACAGGGTATGTTTCAGCCCCAGCATTTT
CASSAGQGMFQPQHF
>-|TRBV7-3|TRBJ2-2|many
TGTGCCAGCAGCCCCTCTTGGTCATCTAGGACCGGGGAGCTGTTTTTT
CASSPSWSSRTGELFF
>-|TRBV27|TRBJ2-7|many
TGTGCCAGCAGTCACCTGCAGGGGCGGGAGCAGTACTTC
CASSHLQGREQYF
>TRBD2|TRBV6-1|TRBJ2-1|many
TGTGCCAGCAGTAAATTGGGACTAGCGGATTCCTACAATGAGCAGTTCTTC
CASSKLGLADSYNEQFF
>TRBD1|TRBV24-1|TRBJ2-5|many
TGTGCCACCAGTGATGCCGGGACAGGGGGAGGAGAGACCCAGTACTTC
CATSDAGTGGGETQYF
>-|TRBV2|TRBJ1-5|many
TGTGCCAGCAGTGACAGGGCAAACAATCAGCCCCAGCATTTT
CASSDRANNQPQHF
>-|TRBV12-3/TRBV12-4|TRBJ2-7|many
TGTGCCAGCAGTTCCCGGACAGAGTACTACGAGCAGTACTTC
CASSSRTEYYEQYF
>-|TRBV19|TRBJ2-2|many
TGTGCCAGTAGTATTTCAGGATCGAACACCGGGGAGCTGTTTTTT
CASSISGSNTGELFF
>TRBD1|TRBV18|TRBJ1-1|many
TGTGCCAGCTCACAACGACAGGGGGAGAACACTGAAGCTTTCTTT
CASSQRQGENTEAFF
>-|TRBV19|TRBJ2-7|many
TGTGCCAGTAGTACGACCCTCGGCTACGAGCAGTACTTC
CASSTTLGYEQYF
>-|TRBV20-1|TRBJ1-1|many
TGCAGTGCTATAGGACAGACTGAAGCTTTCTTT
CSAIGQTEAFF
>TRBD2|TRBV20-1|TRBJ2-3|many
TGCAGTGCTAGCGGGGGGAGAACAGATACGCAGTATTTT
CSASGGRTDTQYF
>TRBD1|TRBV5-1|TRBJ1-5|many
TGCGCCAGCAGCCCGGAGGGACAGAGTGATCAGCCCCAGCATTTT
CASSPEGQSDQPQHF
>-|TRBV20-1|TRBJ1-2|many
TGCAGTGCTAGAACTTCCGACCGGGACGAGGACACCTTC
CSARTSDRDEDTF
>-|TRBV11-2|TRBJ2-1|many
TGTGCCAGCGGGCAGATCAATGAGCAGTTCTTC
CASGQINEQFF
>TRBD1|TRBV29-1|TRBJ2-2|few
TGCAGCGCCGGAAGGACAGGGGACACCGGGGAGCTGTTTTTT
CSAGRTGDTGELFF
>-|TRBV20-1|TRBJ1-1|many
TGCAGTGCTAGAGATCAGGCAGTAGGGTCGAACACTGAAGCTTTCTTT
CSARDQAVGSNTEAFF
>-|TRBV3-1|TRBJ2-1|many
TGTGCCAGCAGCCAAGCCCAGGGTGCGCAGTTCTTC
CASSQAQGAQFF